Shown below are 8 T cell receptor beta chains from a single sample sequenced in a study of blood T cell repertoires in COVID-19. TCRdb's table, derived via immunoSEQ multiplex PCR, lists solely in-frame clones and lacks some. The sample has about 96,000 clones, around 81% seen once. Sample: peripheral blood. These receptors were taken from a man in his fifties who had recovered from COVID-19.

The V gene is TRBV9, the J gene TRBJ1-4, with TRBD1 matching 7 bases. This CDR3 region has 14 residues. The V and J ends lost 2 bases and 4 bases, in that order; junction bases with no gene match: 2. Germline assignment: CDR1 SGDLS and CDR2 YYNGEE. The CDR3 is CASSVGQINEKLFF. CDR3 coding DNA: TGTGCCAGCAGCGTGGGACAGATTAATGAAAAACTGTTTTTT.

The chain uses TRBV7-9 and TRBJ2-3; TRBD2 aligns across 7 bases. After removal of 6 bases from V and 2 bases from J, the junction contained 8 bases not matched to a gene. Germline CDR1 and CDR2: SEHNR and FQNEAQ (reference sequence). The CDR3 totals 15 residues. The chain's CDR3 is CASSLSGATTDTQYF. DNA of the CDR3: TGTGCCAGCAGTCTGAGCGGGGCAACCACAGATACGCAGTATTTT.

This chain uses TRBV5-1 with TRBJ2-5; 12 nucleotides agree with TRBD1. Germline-derived CDR1 and CDR2 are SGHRS and YFSETQ. Unmatched junction bases numbered 9, after V lost 4 bases and J lost 5 bases. This CDR3 has 16 residues. CDR3 in DNA: TGCGCCAGCAGCCGCCCGGGACAGGGGGCAGGGGAGACCCAGTACTTC. Translating it yields CASSRPGQGAGETQYF.

The chain is built from TRBV10-3 and TRBJ2-2; no definite D call. The germline CDR1 and CDR2 sequences are ENHRY and SYGVKD. Between the trimmed V and J ends, which lost 7 bases and 0 bases, there was a span of 9 bases. The CDR3 covers 14 residues. The CDR3 DNA reads as TGTGCCATCACGCAGGCAGCGAACACCGGGGAGCTGTTTTTT. Protein product: CAITQAANTGELFF.

This clone was recorded a few times. The gene calls are TRBV24-1 and TRBJ1-2; D gene uncertain. CDR3 size: 13 residues. The ends were cut back, 6 bases at V and 3 bases at J, with 10 bases in the middle. Germline V gives CDR1 KGHDR, CDR2 SFDVKD. The CDR3 region is CATSPGQDYGYTF. The CDR3 DNA reads as TGTGCCACCAGTCCAGGTCAGGACTATGGCTACACCTTC.

This chain joins TRBV27 and TRBJ2-5; 8 bases line up with TRBD2. Trimming at V came to 7 bases and at J to 5 bases, leaving 6 bases not matched to a gene. This CDR3 comprises 13 residues. CDR1 is MNHEY, CDR2 SMNVEV, per germline (reference sequence). CDR3 protein: CASKFSGGETQYF. For the CDR3, the DNA is TGTGCCAGCAAGTTCTCGGGAGGGGAGACCCAGTACTTC.

A single count supports this clone. The chain recombines TRBV27 with TRBJ1-1; 11 bases align to TRBD1. V lost 5 bases, J lost 3 bases, and 8 bases stayed unmatched. CDR3 length equals 16 residues. CDR1 MNHEY and CDR2 SMNVEV come from the germline V gene (reference sequence). The CDR3 spells CASSPRDRGRYTEAFF. The CDR3 DNA follows: TGTGCCAGCAGTCCCCGGGACAGGGGGAGGTACACTGAAGCTTTCTTT.

The chain couples TRBV7-2 to TRBJ2-2, with D unresolved. Trimming left V 4 bases short and J 7 bases short, with 4 bases between. Germline lookup yields CDR1 SGHTA and CDR2 FQGNSA. This CDR3 spans 11 amino acids. The CDR3 region has the DNA TGTGCCAGCAGCTCCCGCGGGGAGCTGTTTTTT. This encodes CASSSRGELFF.